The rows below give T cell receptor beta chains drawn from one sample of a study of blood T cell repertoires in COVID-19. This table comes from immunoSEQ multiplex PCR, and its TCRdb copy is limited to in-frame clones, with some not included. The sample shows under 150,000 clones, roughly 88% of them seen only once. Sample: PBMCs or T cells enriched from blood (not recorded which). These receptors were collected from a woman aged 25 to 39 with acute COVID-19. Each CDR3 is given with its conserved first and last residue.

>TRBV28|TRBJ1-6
CASSVREYNSPLHF
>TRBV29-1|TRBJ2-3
CSVVWTGGATDTQYF
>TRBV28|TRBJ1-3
CATPSGGVRTGNTIYF
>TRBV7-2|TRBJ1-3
CASSLGGQVGNTIYF
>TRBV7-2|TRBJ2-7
CASSLSSTVVYEQYF
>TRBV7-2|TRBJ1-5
CASSPGTGKGSPQHF
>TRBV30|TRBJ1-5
CAWSLTGGRNNQPQHF
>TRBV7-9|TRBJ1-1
CASSLDRRGTYMNTEAFF
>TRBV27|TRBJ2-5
CASSPGGSQTQYF
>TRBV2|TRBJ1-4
CASIPDSNEKLFF
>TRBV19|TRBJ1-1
CASRERVQGTEAFF
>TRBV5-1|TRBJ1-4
CASSSGQGATGEKLFF
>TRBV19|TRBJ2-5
CASSSGQGQETQYF
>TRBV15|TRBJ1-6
CATSRAGQGVFSLHF
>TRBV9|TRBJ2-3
CASSPVGGASTDTQYF